These 4 T cell receptor beta chains were sequenced from one sample in a study of monozygotic twins with inflammatory bowel disease. Using the 5' RACE reads, TCRdb records one entry per CDR3 protein without DNA. The sample totals approximately 390,000 distinct CDR3 sequences; its top ten clones hold more than 2%. The source material was blood. All receptors come from a human donor with ulcerative colitis or Crohn's disease, or a healthy co-twin of an affected twin (not recorded which).

V gene TRBV5-1 combines with J gene TRBJ1-4; TCRdb proposes TRBD1, but this gene call is untestable without DNA. The V gene's germline CDR1 is SGHRS and CDR2 YFSETQ. This CDR3 is 13 amino acids long. CDR3 loop: CASSETGQDKLFF.

This sequence joins TRBV10-3 and TRBJ1-2; the D call from TCRdb, TRBD1, cannot be confirmed without DNA. CDR3 length equals 17 residues. Germline V gives CDR1 ENHRY, CDR2 SYGVKD. The CDR3 sequence is CAISEGIGRGFNYGYTF.

The chain links TRBV4-3 to TRBJ2-2; the TCRdb D gene call, TRBD2, has no DNA to confirm it. This CDR3 has 14 amino acids. CDR1 and CDR2 (germline): LGHNA, YSLEER. CDR3 sequence: CASSQLAGVGELFF.

This chain connects TRBV13 to TRBJ2-3; TCRdb's assignment of TRBD2 cannot be checked, as there is no DNA. Germline V gene lookup returns CDR1 PRHDT and CDR2 FYEKMQ (reference sequence). The CDR3 totals 15 residues. The CDR3 is CASSLMRERTDTQYF.